This T cell receptor (beta chain) was identified in a study of blood T cell repertoires in COVID-19. Across the study: Whether acute or convalescent, the COVID-19 samples came from the United States, Italy and Spain.

Sequencing used immunoSEQ multiplex PCR; TCRdb keeps in-frame clones, though not all of them. The repertoire consists of 350,000 to 450,000 clones, with 70% to 90% occurring once and the leading ten covering 1.4% to 1.5%. The sample was PBMCs or T cells enriched from blood (not recorded which). The TCR was taken from a woman aged 18 to 35 who had been exposed to COVID-19.

The CDR3 DNA sequence: TGCGCCAGCAGCTTAGATGAGGTGTGGAGAGACTATGGCTACACCTTC. This sequence encodes CASSLDEVWRDYGYTF. The rearrangement uses TRBV5-1 and TRBJ1-2; D not certain. The V end was cut by 2 bases, the J end by 3 bases, with 17 bases between. CDR1 is SGHRS and CDR2 is YFSETQ in the germline V gene. CDR3 length: 16 residues.